The 27 T cell receptor beta chains in this list originate from one sample, sequenced in a study of CD8+ T cells in alopecia areata. The treatment was: oral pan-JAK inhibitor, 5-10 mg twice daily. cDNA reverse transcribed from extracted RNA served as the sequencing template. Libraries were prepared by immunoSEQ multiplex PCR; TCRdb keeps only in-frame clonotypes and omits some of them. Among 200,000 to 250,000 clones listed, 40% to 45% were seen once. The sequenced sample was CD4+ T cells sorted from blood, obtained at approximately week 36, from a patient treated with tofacitinib. Receptor source: a human donor with alopecia areata.

This clone was seen repeatedly, ten times or more. The chain employs TRBV29-1 and TRBJ2-6; D is perhaps TRBD2 (7 bases). Germline-derived CDR1 and CDR2 are SQVTM and ANQGSEA. V gave up 4 bases and J gave up 0 bases, with 22 bases separating them. This CDR3 is 19 amino acids long. The CDR3 protein is CSVGGEGGAPYSGANVLTF. The CDR3 DNA reads TGCAGCGTTGGAGGCGAGGGGGGGGCGCCCTACTCTGGGGCCAACGTCCTGACTTTC.

The chain recombines TRBV7-2 with TRBJ1-1; 9 nucleotides agree with TRBD1. Germline V gene lookup returns CDR1 SGHTA and CDR2 FQGNSA. This CDR3 is built from 14 residues. With 3 bases clipped from V and 1 base from J, the junction kept 0 bases outside the gene matches. CDR3: CASSLGQGNTEAFF. CDR3 nucleotides: TGTGCCAGCAGCTTGGGACAGGGGAACACTGAAGCTTTCTTT.

The chain combines TRBV7-2 with TRBJ2-7; a possible D gene is TRBD2 (6 bases). Trimming took off 5 bases at V and 1 base at J, with 18 bases between the two ends. Germline CDR1 reads SGHTA; CDR2 reads FQGNSA. The CDR3 sequence is 16 residues long. The CDR3 here is CASSTGGAHVSYEQYF. The CDR3 DNA reads as TGTGCCAGCAGCACCGGCGGGGCTCACGTATCCTACGAGCAGTACTTC.

CDR3 bases: TGTGCCAGCAGCCAAGATTTCGCTAGCGGGAGGGAGACCCAGTACTTC. This codes for CASSQDFASGRETQYF. This chain links TRBV4-2 with TRBJ2-5; 11 bases are shared with TRBD2. Trimming cost V 0 bases and J 5 bases; bases outside gene matches: 5. Germline V lookup: CDR1 LGHNA, CDR2 YNFKEQ. The CDR3 has 16 residues.

Only a few counts were recorded for this clone. The chain joins TRBV5-4 to TRBJ2-1; TRBD1 matches 10 bases. Germline CDR1 and CDR2: SGHNT and YYREEE (reference sequence). J lost 2 bases, V lost 2 bases, and 4 bases had no gene match. This CDR3 is built from 16 residues. As DNA, the CDR3 is TGTGCCAGCAGCTTCCCGACAGGGGGCACCTACAATGAGCAGTTCTTC. Protein sequence: CASSFPTGGTYNEQFF.

V is TRBV29-1 and J is TRBJ2-7; D is ambiguous. The ends were cut back, 2 bases at V and 3 bases at J, with 14 bases in the middle. The V gene's germline CDR1 is SQVTM and CDR2 ANQGSEA. CDR3 size: 14 residues. The DNA of the CDR3 is TGCAGCGTTGAACTCGGTGTGGAATACTACGAGCAGTACTTC. Translated, it gives CSVELGVEYYEQYF.

This clone was found a few times. The chain joins TRBV7-9 to TRBJ2-3; possibly TRBD2 for D (5 bases). Trimming cost V 5 bases and J 4 bases, with 10 bases left between them. The CDR3 length is 13 residues. Germline V lookup: CDR1 SEHNR, CDR2 FQNEAQ (reference sequence). The CDR3 region is CASSRREADTQYF. The CDR3 nucleotides are TGTGCCAGCAGCCGCCGGGAAGCAGATACGCAGTATTTT.

The V gene is TRBV25-1, the J gene TRBJ1-1; weak D call: TRBD1 (6 bases). Per the germline V gene, CDR1 is MGHDK and CDR2 is SYGVNS. Between the trimmed V and J ends, which lost 3 bases and 5 bases, there was a span of 13 bases. The CDR3 totals 14 residues. CDR3 protein: CASSETQGKTEAFF. CDR3 in DNA: TGTGCCAGCAGTGAGACACAGGGTAAGACTGAAGCTTTCTTT.

This chain connects TRBV7-2 to TRBJ2-3, with TRBD1 as a possible D gene (5 bases). Germline loops: CDR1 SGHTA, CDR2 FQGNSA. CDR3 length equals 15 residues. V lost 5 bases and J lost 3, with 15 bases in between. CDR3 DNA sequence: TGTGCCAGCAGCCTAAGAGGTCCAGGGACAGATACGCAGTATTTT. Translation: CASSLRGPGTDTQYF.

This sequence joins TRBV5-6 and TRBJ2-6, with D hard to call. The CDR3 has 15 residues. Germline V gives CDR1 SGHDT, CDR2 YYEEEE. V lost 2 bases, J lost 0 bases, and 6 bases lay in between. The CDR3 sequence: CASSFKASGANVLTF. The CDR3 DNA reads TGTGCCAGCAGCTTTAAGGCCTCTGGGGCCAACGTCCTGACTTTC.

This clone was seen only a few times. This chain connects TRBV11-2 to TRBJ2-7; 13 bases align to TRBD2. The trim removed 5 bases at V and 2 bases at J, leaving 3 bases unmatched. In germline, CDR1 is SGHAT, CDR2 FQNNGV. This CDR3 comprises 15 residues. In DNA form, the CDR3 reads TGTGCCAGCAGCCTACTAGCGGGAGGGCCCTACGAGCAGTACTTC. Translating it yields CASSLLAGGPYEQYF.

This clone was seen a handful of times. The chain links TRBV7-2 to TRBJ1-3, with 9 positions matching TRBD1. Germline V gives CDR1 SGHTA, CDR2 FQGNSA. The CDR3 has 15 amino acids. V shed 4 bases and J 4 bases; nucleotides not matched to a gene: 5. CDR3 in amino acids: CASSSRTGEGNTIYF. As DNA, the CDR3 is TGTGCCAGCAGCTCCCGGACAGGGGAAGGAAACACCATATATTTT.

V is TRBV2 and J is TRBJ2-1; D is ambiguous. Trimming cost V 6 bases and J 4 bases, with 10 bases left between them. CDR1 SNHLY and CDR2 FYNNEI come from the germline V gene. CDR3 length: 13 amino acids. The CDR3, as DNA: TGTGCCAGCAGGGTTGACGAGTACAATGAGCAGTTCTTC. Translated: CASRVDEYNEQFF.

The genes are TRBV25-1 and TRBJ2-4; D unclear. Trimming shortened V by 1 base and J by 15 bases, and 19 bases separated the two germline ends. Per the germline V gene, CDR1 is MGHDK and CDR2 is SYGVNS. The CDR3 covers 14 residues. CDR3 sequence (DNA): TGTGCCAGCAGTGAATTAATAGTTCCCCCTTGTCCGTACTTC. It translates to CASSELIVPPCPYF.

The chain recombines TRBV6-6 with TRBJ2-7, with D possibly matching TRBD2 (5 bases). The CDR3 has 12 amino acids. Trimming removed 6 bases from V and 3 bases from J, with 9 bases in between. The germline CDR1 and CDR2 sequences are MNHNY and SVGAGI (reference sequence). Written as DNA, the CDR3 is TGTGCCAGCAGCCGGGATGGCTACGAGCAGTACTTC. It yields the protein CASSRDGYEQYF.

CDR3 protein: CSVRRKYEQYF. CDR3 DNA sequence: TGCAGTGTCCGTAGGAAATACGAGCAGTACTTC. The chain uses TRBV20-1 and TRBJ2-7; D ambiguous. The ends were cut back, 7 bases at V and 4 bases at J, with 11 bases in the middle. Germline V CDR1 and CDR2: DFQATT, SNEGSKA (reference sequence). The CDR3 spans 11 residues.

The chain combines TRBV4-2 with TRBJ2-4; 14 nucleotides line up with TRBD2. This CDR3 comprises 18 residues. Germline V gene data show CDR1 as LGHNA and CDR2 as YNFKEQ. V shed 0 bases, J shed 8 bases, and the junction held 9 bases outside the gene matches. The DNA of the CDR3 is TGTGCCAGCAGCCAAGATTCTCGAGGGACTAGCGGGAGCTACATTCAGTACTTC. Protein product: CASSQDSRGTSGSYIQYF.

The chain uses TRBV5-5 and TRBJ2-2; D is unresolved. With 0 bases removed from V and 6 bases from J, the gap between germline ends came to 9 bases. The germline V gene encodes CDR1 SGHKS and CDR2 YYEKEE (reference sequence). The CDR3 length is 14 residues. CDR3 region: CASSLASQSGELFF. In DNA form, the CDR3 reads TGTGCCAGCAGCTTGGCCAGCCAGTCCGGGGAGCTGTTTTTT.

The J gene is TRBJ1-1, the V gene TRBV29-1; D remains unclear. With 2 bases removed from V and 11 bases from J, the gap between germline ends came to 3 bases. CDR3 length: 8 residues. Germline CDR1 is SQVTM and CDR2 is ANQGSEA. The CDR3 loop reads CSVERAFF. CDR3 sequence (DNA): TGCAGCGTTGAAAGGGCTTTCTTT.

This clone was seen more than once but under ten times. The V and J genes are TRBV29-1 and TRBJ2-7, with 9 bases matching TRBD1. Germline lookup yields CDR1 SQVTM and CDR2 ANQGSEA. The CDR3 covers 13 residues. The trim removed 4 bases at V and 4 bases at J, leaving 5 bases unmatched. CDR3 amino acids: CSVAGTGFYEQYF. In nucleotides, the CDR3 is TGCAGCGTTGCTGGGACAGGGTTTTACGAGCAGTACTTC.

This clone was seen only a few times. The rearrangement uses TRBV29-1 and TRBJ1-1; D is undetermined. Germline values: CDR1 SQVTM, CDR2 ANQGSEA. CDR3 length: 13 residues. Trimming took off 3 bases at V and 2 bases at J, with 10 bases between the two ends. The CDR3 region is CSVEGSFNTEAFF. CDR3 bases: TGCAGCGTTGAGGGCAGCTTTAACACTGAAGCTTTCTTT.

This clone occurred a few times. The V call is TRBV6-1, the J call TRBJ2-5; possibly TRBD1 for D (6 bases). Trimming took off 2 bases at V and 5 bases at J, with 6 bases between the two ends. From germline, CDR1 is MNHNS and CDR2 SASEGT. CDR3 length: 12 residues. CDR3 in DNA: TGTGCCAGCAGTGAACAGGGGGAGACCCAGTACTTC. Its protein is CASSEQGETQYF.

The chain links TRBV23-1 to TRBJ1-5; TRBD1 might be the D (6 bases). TRBV23-1 is an open reading frame whose function is uncertain. This CDR3 region has 16 residues. The V and J ends lost 0 bases and 7 bases respectively, with 16 bases between them. The chain's CDR3 is CASSQSATGGRQPQHF. CDR3 in DNA: TGCGCCAGCAGTCAATCCGCGACAGGAGGGCGACAGCCCCAGCATTTT.

The CDR3 nucleotides read TGTGCCAGCAGTTACGGTCGGGCCTACGAGCAGTACTTC. Encoded protein: CASSYGRAYEQYF. The genes are TRBV6-5 and TRBJ2-7; the D is unclear. From germline, CDR1 is MNHEY and CDR2 SVGAGI. This CDR3 region has 13 residues. Trimming stripped 2 bases from V and 2 bases from J, with 7 bases between.

This clone was seen more than once but under ten times. J is TRBJ2-3 and V is TRBV7-9; TRBD2 is a possible D gene (5 bases). Germline CDR1 is SEHNR and CDR2 is FQNEAQ (reference sequence). Between the trimmed V and J ends, which lost 5 bases and 7 bases, there was a span of 10 bases. The CDR3 is 12 residues long. CDR3 in amino acids: CASSPSGNTQYF. The CDR3 DNA sequence: TGTGCCAGCAGCCCGTCGGGGAATACGCAGTATTTT. Full variable domain (rest looked up from reference TRBV7-9 and TRBJ2-3): DTGVSQNPRHKITKRGQNVTFRCDPISEHNRLYWYRQTLGQGPEFLTYFQNEAQLEKSRLLSDRFSAERPKGSFSTLEIQRTEQGDSAMYLCASSPSGNTQYFGPGTRLTVL.

Only a few counts were recorded for this clone. The rearrangement uses TRBV11-2 and TRBJ2-5, with D possibly being TRBD1 (6 bases). With 1 base removed from V and 6 bases from J, the gap between germline ends came to 15 bases. This CDR3 comprises 15 residues. Germline-derived CDR1 and CDR2 are SGHAT and FQNNGV. The CDR3 is CASSLGVRGWQTQYF. The DNA for the CDR3 is TGTGCCAGCAGCTTAGGCGTCAGGGGATGGCAGACCCAGTACTTC.

The rearrangement uses TRBV7-2 and TRBJ2-7; 8 bases line up with TRBD1. Germline CDR1 SGHTA, CDR2 FQGNSA. The trim removed 5 bases at V and 1 base at J, leaving 4 bases unmatched. The length of the CDR3 is 14 residues. CDR3 nucleotide sequence: TGTGCCAGCAGCCGTGACAGGGGTTCCTACGAGCAGTACTTC. This gives the protein CASSRDRGSYEQYF.